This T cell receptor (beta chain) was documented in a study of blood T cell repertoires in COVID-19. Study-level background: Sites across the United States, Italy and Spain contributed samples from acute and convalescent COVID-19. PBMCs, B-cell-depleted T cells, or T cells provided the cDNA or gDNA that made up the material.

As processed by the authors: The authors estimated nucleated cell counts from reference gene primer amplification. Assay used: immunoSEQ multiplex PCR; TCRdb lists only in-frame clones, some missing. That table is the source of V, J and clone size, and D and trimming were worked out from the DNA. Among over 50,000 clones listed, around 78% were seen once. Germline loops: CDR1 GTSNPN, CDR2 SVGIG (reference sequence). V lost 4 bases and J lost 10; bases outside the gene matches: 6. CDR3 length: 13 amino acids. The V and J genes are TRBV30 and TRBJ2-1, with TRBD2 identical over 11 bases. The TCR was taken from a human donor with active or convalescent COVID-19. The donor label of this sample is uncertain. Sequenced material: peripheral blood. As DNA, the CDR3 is TGTGCCTGGACACTAGCGGGAGTTGGGGAGCAGTTCTTC. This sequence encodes CAWTLAGVGEQFF.